Presented here are 28 T cell receptor beta chains from one specimen sequenced in a study of T cell responses to AZD1222 COVID-19 vaccine. Profiling relied on immunoSEQ multiplex PCR, and the TCRdb table lists in-frame clones only, not all of them. This table has around 100,000 clones, 89% appearing once. Source: peripheral blood, taken on day 0 of AZD1222 vaccination. The receptors shown here come from an adult in good health.

The chain employs TRBV10-3 and TRBJ2-2, with D possibly being TRBD2 (6 bases). The CDR3 covers 14 residues. Trimming left V 4 bases short and J 3 bases short, with 9 bases between. Germline V gene data show CDR1 as ENHRY and CDR2 as SYGVKD. CDR3 bases: TGTGCCATCAGTGGGGGGGAGTACACCGGGGAGCTGTTTTTT. Residues: CAISGGEYTGELFF.

In its sample, this clone was seen once. The chain uses TRBV7-2 and TRBJ1-6; D call uncertain. The germline V gene encodes CDR1 SGHTA and CDR2 FQGNSA. The CDR3 covers 15 residues. Trimming stripped 5 bases from V and 9 bases from J, with 17 bases between. CDR3 sequence (DNA): TGTGCCAGCAGCCGTCGTGCGGGCGGGAGTTCACCCCTCCACTTT. This translates into CASSRRAGGSSPLHF.

The chain uses TRBV5-1 and TRBJ1-1; D uncertain. Looked up from germline, CDR1 is SGHRS and CDR2 is YFSETQ. There are 13 residues in the CDR3. The V end lost 0 bases, the J end lost 1 base, and 4 bases lay between the germline ends. The CDR3 bases are TGCGCCAGCAGCTTGGGGGAGAACACTGAAGCTTTCTTT. Its translation is CASSLGENTEAFF.

V and J are TRBV3-1 (or the pseudogene TRBV3-2) and TRBJ2-1, with D possibly called TRBD1 or TRBD2 (5 bases each). The V and J ends lost 3 bases and 5 bases respectively, with 17 bases between them. CDR1 is LGHDT, CDR2 YNNKEL, per germline (reference sequence). The CDR3 is 16 amino acids. The CDR3 DNA reads TGTGCCAGCAGCCAGGACACCTGGGGGACCAACAATGAGCAGTTCTTC. Translating gives CASSQDTWGTNNEQFF.

The chain uses TRBV2 and TRBJ2-2; D possibly corresponds to TRBD2 (8 bases). CDR1 SNHLY and CDR2 FYNNEI come from the germline V gene. CDR3 length: 15 residues. V lost 6 bases and J 3 bases, leaving 14 bases between the germline ends. CDR3 in amino acids: CASSREGAYTGELFF. CDR3 in DNA: TGTGCCAGCAGCCGGGAGGGGGCGTACACCGGGGAGCTGTTTTTT. The full variable domain, completed using reference TRBV2 and TRBJ2-2, is EPEVTQTPSHQVTQMGQEVILRCVPISNHLYFYWYRQILGQKVEFLVSFYNNEISEKSEIFDDQFSVERPDGSNFTLKIRSTKLEDSAMYFCASSREGAYTGELFFGEGSRLTVL.

The rearrangement links TRBV6-2 or TRBV6-3 to TRBJ1-2; D might be TRBD1 (5 bases). The V and J ends lost 0 bases and 6 bases respectively, with 11 bases between them. Germline CDR1 and CDR2: MNHEY and SVGEGT. This CDR3 region has 14 residues. CDR3 in DNA: TGTGCCAGCAGTTACTCGTCGGGGACCCATGGCTACACCTTC. This sequence encodes CASSYSSGTHGYTF.

The chain employs TRBV14 and TRBJ1-2, with TRBD1 identical over 7 bases. There are 13 residues in the CDR3. With V trimmed by 4 bases and J by 4 bases, 3 bases remained unmatched. The V gene's germline CDR1 is SGHDN and CDR2 FVKESK. The CDR3 nucleotides are TGTGCCAGCAGCCTCGACAGGGTCTATGGCTACACCTTC. Residues: CASSLDRVYGYTF.

This rearrangement joins TRBV6-5 to TRBJ2-7, with a weak D call TRBD2 (5 bases). Between the trimmed V and J ends, which lost 6 bases and 5 bases, there was a span of 11 bases. Germline V gives CDR1 MNHEY, CDR2 SVGAGI. This CDR3 contains 12 residues. The CDR3 is CASSNGGHEQYF. The CDR3 DNA reads as TGTGCCAGCAGCAATGGAGGACACGAGCAGTACTTC.

This clone was seen only once. The rearrangement uses TRBV29-1 and TRBJ2-7, with D maybe TRBD1 (5 bases). The CDR3 is 11 residues long. V shed 4 bases and J shed 3 bases, with 7 bases lying between them. CDR1 is SQVTM and CDR2 is ANQGSEA in the germline V gene. The CDR3 DNA reads TGCAGCGTTGGCAGGGTCTACGAGCAGTACTTC. Translating it yields CSVGRVYEQYF.

About this clone: The conserved final phenylalanine or tryptophan is absent from the CDR3, which likely points to a read error. The CDR3 bases are TGTGCCAGCAGTGAATATTCACCCCTCCACCTT. The encoded protein is CASSEYSPLHL. This chain links TRBV6-1 with TRBJ1-6; D is uncertain. The CDR3 consists of 11 residues. The germline CDR1 and CDR2 sequences are MNHNS and SASEGT. V was trimmed by 2 bases and J by 8 bases, leaving 1 base between them.

The gene calls are TRBV24-1 and TRBJ2-1; maybe TRBD2 (6 bases). This CDR3 region has 15 residues. From germline, CDR1 is KGHDR and CDR2 SFDVKD. Trimming pared 6 bases from V and 0 bases from J, leaving 11 bases between. This CDR3 reads CATSSAGSSYNEQFF. CDR3 sequence (DNA): TGTGCCACCAGTTCTGCCGGGAGCTCCTACAATGAGCAGTTCTTC.

The chain uses TRBV18 and TRBJ2-2, with a weak D call TRBD2 (7 bases). Germline CDR1 reads KGHSH; CDR2 reads LQKENI. The CDR3 totals 15 residues. Trimming removed 3 bases at V and 8 bases at J, with 16 bases between. CDR3 nucleotide sequence: TGTGCCAGCTCACCCGGGGGGCCGACGACGGGGGAGCTGTTTTTT. It codes for CASSPGGPTTGELFF.

The chain recombines TRBV9 with TRBJ1-5, with D possibly being TRBD1 (5 bases). Germline V CDR1 and CDR2: SGDLS, YYNGEE. The germline V and J ends were trimmed by 6 bases and 3 bases, with 13 bases remaining between them. The CDR3 runs to 14 residues. The CDR3 bases are TGTGCCAGCATGTACCGACAGACCAATCAGCCCCAGCATTTT. Its protein product is CASMYRQTNQPQHF.

The CDR3 DNA follows: TGTGCCAGCAGCGTAAGGACAGGCACAGATACGCAGTATTTT. Its translation is CASSVRTGTDTQYF. The chain links TRBV9 to TRBJ2-3; D perhaps matches TRBD1 (6 bases). The V end was cut by 1 base, the J end by 1 base, with 7 bases between. This CDR3 comprises 14 residues. Looked up from germline, CDR1 is SGDLS and CDR2 is YYNGEE.

J is TRBJ2-7 and V is TRBV7-2; perhaps TRBD1 as D (5 bases). CDR3 length equals 15 residues. In germline, CDR1 is SGHTA, CDR2 FQGNSA. The ends were cut back, 1 base at V and 1 base at J, with 11 bases in the middle. In DNA form, the CDR3 reads TGTGCCAGCAGCTTAGTGGGGCAGTTATCCTACGAGCAGTACTTC. Translating it yields CASSLVGQLSYEQYF.

CDR3 amino acids: CASSFWTGGSGANVLTF. CDR3 DNA: TGTGCCAGCAGTTTTTGGACAGGGGGTTCTGGGGCCAACGTCCTGACTTTC. The chain joins TRBV27 to TRBJ2-6; 10 bases are shared with TRBD1. This CDR3 comprises 17 residues. Unmatched junction bases numbered 3, after V lost 3 bases and J lost 1 base. Looked up from germline, CDR1 is MNHEY and CDR2 is SMNVEV (reference sequence).

With regard to this clone: It is likely a read error, because the conserved phenylalanine at the end of the CDR3 is missing. The rearrangement links TRBV2 to TRBJ1-6; 8 bases map to TRBD1. V was clipped by 4 bases and J by 5 bases; unmatched bases: 4. Germline CDR1 SNHLY, CDR2 FYNNEI. This CDR3 spans 15 amino acids. CDR3 nucleotides: TGTGCCAGCAGTGCACAGGGGGGAAATAATTCACCCCTCCACCTT. It is translated as CASSAQGGNNSPLHL.

V and J are TRBV6-1 and TRBJ2-2; possibly TRBD1 or TRBD2 for D (5 bases each). Deletions cut 2 bases from V and 6 bases from J, with 19 bases between. Germline V gives CDR1 MNHNS, CDR2 SASEGT. The CDR3 consists of 17 residues. CDR3 loop: CASSELAGADFAGELFF. CDR3 nucleotide sequence: TGTGCCAGCAGTGAACTGGCCGGGGCAGATTTTGCCGGGGAGCTGTTTTTT.

The genes are TRBV6-5 and TRBJ1-6; D gene unclear. Trimming shortened V by 6 bases and J by 5 bases, and 14 bases separated the two germline ends. Germline V gene data show CDR1 as MNHEY and CDR2 as SVGAGI. The CDR3 runs to 15 residues. Here the CDR3 reads CASRRGELDNSPLHF. CDR3 nucleotides: TGTGCCAGCAGGCGCGGGGAGCTCGATAATTCACCCCTCCACTTT.

This clone was counted once. The rearrangement joins TRBV5-1 to TRBJ2-3, with D unclear. CDR1 and CDR2 (germline): SGHRS, YFSETQ. Trimming left V 3 bases short and J 0 bases short, with 14 bases between. The CDR3 runs to 16 residues. CDR3 nucleotide sequence: TGCGCCAGCAGCTCGCGCCCTGACACAAGCACAGATACGCAGTATTTT. It is translated as CASSSRPDTSTDTQYF.

Only one count was recorded for this clone. The genes are TRBV5-4 and TRBJ2-5; TRBD2 aligns across 7 bases. The CDR3 sequence is 17 residues long. The V gene end was trimmed by 0 bases and the J gene end by 1 base; junction bases not matched to a gene: 9. CDR1 and CDR2 (germline): SGHNT, YYREEE (reference sequence). The CDR3, as DNA: TGTGCCAGCAGCTTGGAGGCGTGGGGGGGGATCCAAGAGACCCAGTACTTC. Protein sequence: CASSLEAWGGIQETQYF.

The chain carries TRBV6-5 and TRBJ1-3; tentative D call: TRBD1 (5 bases). The CDR3 is 15 residues long. Germline-derived CDR1 and CDR2 are MNHEY and SVGAGI. V was shortened by 7 bases and J by 0 bases, with 13 bases between the two germline ends. The CDR3 DNA sequence: TGTGCCAGCACTCGGGACGCCAACTCTGGAAACACCATATATTTT. Protein sequence: CASTRDANSGNTIYF.

A remark on this clone: The sample has other DNA sequences that encode this CDR3 too. The chain uses TRBV27 and TRBJ2-1; TRBD1 or TRBD2 may be the D gene (6 bases each). Germline CDR1 is MNHEY and CDR2 is SMNVEV (reference sequence). The CDR3 loop spans 14 amino acids. V lost 5 bases, J lost 4 bases, and 12 bases lay in between. CDR3 sequence reads: CASSRGAGYNEQFF. CDR3 sequence (DNA): TGTGCCAGCAGTAGGGGGGCGGGTTACAATGAGCAGTTCTTC.

The chain links TRBV19 to TRBJ1-5, with D unclear. CDR3 length: 18 amino acids. Germline loops: CDR1 LNHDA, CDR2 SQIVND (reference sequence). Trimming took off 6 bases at V and 7 bases at J, with 28 bases between the two ends. This CDR3 is CASRTGFWQTAERQPQHF. CDR3 DNA: TGTGCCAGTAGGACGGGGTTCTGGCAGACGGCTGAAAGACAGCCCCAGCATTTT.

The chain employs TRBV2 and TRBJ2-5; 11 bases match TRBD2. CDR1 is SNHLY and CDR2 is FYNNEI in the germline V gene. The CDR3 has 16 amino acids. J gave up 0 bases and V 4 bases, and 4 bases lay outside the gene matches. The CDR3: CASSVELAGDQETQYF. CDR3 bases: TGTGCCAGCAGTGTCGAACTAGCGGGGGACCAAGAGACCCAGTACTTC.

The chain uses TRBV13 and TRBJ2-3; D unresolved. CDR3 length equals 13 residues. Germline lookup yields CDR1 PRHDT and CDR2 FYEKMQ (reference sequence). Trimming took off 4 bases at V and 6 bases at J, with 11 bases between the two ends. CDR3 nucleotide sequence: TGTGCCAGCAGCTCGGACGGGTTGGATACGCAGTATTTT. This translates into CASSSDGLDTQYF. The full variable domain, rest sourced from reference TRBV13 and TRBJ2-3, is AAGVIQSPRHLIKEKRETATLKCYPIPRHDTVYWYQQGPGQDPQFLISFYEKMQSDKGSIPDRFSAQQFSDYHSELNMSSLELGDSALYFCASSSDGLDTQYFGPGTRLTVL.

This rearrangement joins TRBV5-1 to TRBJ1-5, with 12 bases that match TRBD1. The CDR3 loop spans 15 amino acids. CDR1 and CDR2 (germline): SGHRS, YFSETQ. Losses at the gene ends were 4 bases for V and 6 bases for J; bases not matched to a gene: 5. The CDR3 DNA reads as TGCGCCAGCAGCCCGGGACAGGGGGCGATTCAGCCCCAGCATTTT. It specifies CASSPGQGAIQPQHF.

This clone was seen just once. CDR3 sequence (DNA): TGTGCCACCCGGGGGGTAGTCGGAGATACGCAGTATTTT. Translating it yields CATRGVVGDTQYF. The chain links TRBV2 to TRBJ2-3, with 7 bases that match TRBD2. This CDR3 contains 13 residues. V shed 10 bases and J 5 bases; nucleotides not matched to a gene: 9. CDR1 is SNHLY, CDR2 FYNNEI, per germline.